The 27 T cell receptor beta chains below all came from one sample that was sequenced in a study of T-cell reconstitution after alpha-beta-depleted transplantation in children (dated by TCRdb to the mid-2010s). The sample's time point label, decoded: day 60 (about 2 months) after transplantation. The treatment or condition label here, explained by the study, means: allogeneic hematopoietic cell transplantation with graft depleted of TCRalphabeta T cells and CD19 B cells. The library relied on PCR. TCRdb names Illumina HiSeq 2500 as the instrument used. TCR library preparation used molecular barcoding, with unique molecular identifiers applied to normalize quantification of the TCRbeta repertoire. The public sequencing data were trimmed at Q25 with fastp and processed into clonotypes with MiXCR by TCRdb, which kept only in-frame beta chains. Rows with a matching CDR3 protein are joined into one entry that keeps the most common DNA and genes. This sample lists around 100,000 distinct CDR3 sequences; less than 6% were detected once. The ten largest clones capture about 6% of the sample.

The specimen comprised PBMCs, mostly from graft donor cells, sampled 60 days after TCRalphabeta/CD19-depleted stem cell transplant. The receptors derive from a female patient between 2 and 15 years old who had a stem cell transplant for Fanconi anemia, so the T cells may come from the graft donor.

This clonotype has just a few counts. The chain uses TRBV5-1 and TRBJ2-5, with TRBD2 as a possible D gene (6 bases). The germline gives CDR1 SGHRS, CDR2 YFSETQ. The ends were cut back, 4 bases at V and 4 bases at J, with 20 bases in the middle. This CDR3 spans 16 amino acids. In DNA form, the CDR3 reads TGCGCCAGCAGCCCAAATAGCGGAATGGGGCGAGAGACCCAGTACTTC. It translates to CASSPNSGMGRETQYF.

The table lists this clonotype with many counts. This chain uses TRBV28 with TRBJ2-1, with 11 bases lining up with TRBD2. CDR3 length: 14 amino acids. V lost 8 bases and J lost 6; bases outside the gene matches: 6. Germline CDR1 is MDHEN and CDR2 is SYDVKM. CDR3 residues: CASSLAGDFNEQFF. Written as DNA, the CDR3 is TGTGCCAGCTCACTAGCGGGGGACTTCAATGAGCAGTTCTTC.

This clonotype was found many times. The chain joins TRBV5-1 to TRBJ2-3; 10 nucleotides align to TRBD2. The germline CDR1 and CDR2 sequences are SGHRS and YFSETQ. There are 17 residues in the CDR3. V dropped 4 bases and J dropped 1; count of bases not matched to a gene: 9. CDR3 sequence reads: CASSLISGRMGTDTQYF. The CDR3 nucleotides read TGCGCCAGCAGCCTAATTAGCGGGAGGATGGGCACAGATACGCAGTATTTT.

This clonotype has a count of ten or more. The rearrangement joins TRBV7-9 to TRBJ2-7, with 7 bases identical to TRBD1. This CDR3 is 16 amino acids long. J was trimmed by 6 bases and V by 4 bases; bases with no gene match: 15. The V gene's germline CDR1 is SEHNR and CDR2 FQNEAQ (reference sequence). This chain's CDR3 is CASSSLLLTGLREQYF. The CDR3 DNA reads TGTGCCAGCAGCTCTTTACTCCTGACAGGGCTGCGCGAGCAGTACTTC.

Points on this clonotype: A much larger clone lies one base from this, so it may be a read error. Here the CDR3 omits its conserved ending phenylalanine or tryptophan, so a read error is the likely source. CDR3 loop: CASSVGGLLNEQFC. The CDR3 nucleotides are TGTGCCAGCAGCGTAGGAGGTCTACTCAATGAGCAGTTCTGC. The V gene is TRBV9, the J gene TRBJ2-1; D is unclear. CDR1 and CDR2 (germline): SGDLS, YYNGEE. Trimming cost V 0 bases and J 6 bases, with 10 bases left between them. The CDR3 has 14 amino acids.

This clonotype occurred a few times. The chain recombines TRBV20-1 with TRBJ2-5; 9 bases map to TRBD1. After removal of 6 bases from V and 5 bases from J, the junction contained 10 bases not matched to a gene. The length of the CDR3 is 14 residues. Germline V gene lookup returns CDR1 DFQATT and CDR2 SNEGSKA (reference sequence). The CDR3 DNA sequence: TGCAGTGCAGGCCGGACAGGGGTAGGGGAGACCCAGTACTTC. It is translated as CSAGRTGVGETQYF.

This clonotype has ten or more counts. The CDR3 loop reads CASSAGMNTEAFF. The CDR3 DNA is TGCGCCAGCAGCGCGGGGATGAACACTGAAGCTTTCTTT. The V and J genes are TRBV5-1 and TRBJ1-1; D remains ambiguous. Trimming took 4 bases from V and 0 from J, leaving 7 bases between them. The CDR3 runs to 13 residues. Germline V gene data show CDR1 as SGHRS and CDR2 as YFSETQ.

This clonotype was picked up a small number of times. V and J are TRBV7-2 and TRBJ2-7; 7 bases are a match to TRBD2. With V trimmed by 1 base and J by 1 base, 4 bases remained unmatched. There are 15 residues in the CDR3. Germline V gene lookup returns CDR1 SGHTA and CDR2 FQGNSA. The CDR3 spells CASSLEAGVSYEQYF. CDR3 coding DNA: TGTGCCAGCAGCTTAGAGGCGGGGGTGTCCTACGAGCAGTACTTC.

This clonotype was recorded at least ten times. CDR3 region: CASSLQGFNEQFF. CDR3 in DNA: TGTGCCAGCAGTTTACAAGGCTTCAATGAGCAGTTCTTC. This chain joins TRBV28 and TRBJ2-1; no reliable D call. Trimming cost V 2 bases and J 6 bases, with 8 bases left between them. Per the germline V gene, CDR1 is MDHEN and CDR2 is SYDVKM. The CDR3 covers 13 residues.

The sample holds a few counts of this clonotype. This rearrangement joins TRBV5-5 to TRBJ1-5, with D perhaps matching TRBD1 (6 bases). This CDR3 has 16 amino acids. Trimming left V 0 bases short and J 2 bases short, with 12 bases between. The germline V gene has CDR1 SGHKS and CDR2 YYEKEE (reference sequence). The CDR3 bases are TGTGCCAGCAGCTTGGACGGGGGCGGTGGCAATCAGCCCCAGCATTTT. It encodes CASSLDGGGGNQPQHF.

This clonotype was found many times. CDR3 nucleotides: TGTGCCAGCAGCCAAGATGTCCCGGGTGGGTACACAGATACGCAGTATTTT. It specifies CASSQDVPGGYTDTQYF. The chain has TRBV4-2 and TRBJ2-3; unclear D gene. Germline CDR1 LGHNA, CDR2 YNFKEQ. The CDR3 sequence is 17 residues long. V lost 0 bases to trimming and J lost 2 bases, with 15 bases between them.

The table lists this clonotype with a few counts. The rearrangement links TRBV7-2 to TRBJ2-3; 8 nucleotides agree with TRBD1. This CDR3 is built from 15 residues. J was trimmed by 6 bases and V by 5 bases; bases with no gene match: 10. The V gene's germline CDR1 is SGHTA and CDR2 FQGNSA. The CDR3: CASSPQQGAVDTQYF. The CDR3 coding sequence is TGTGCCAGCAGCCCTCAGCAGGGGGCTGTGGATACGCAGTATTTT.

This clonotype was seen a few times. The rearrangement joins TRBV18 to TRBJ1-2; D gene unclear. This CDR3 spans 14 amino acids. The V gene lost 5 bases and the J gene lost 4 bases, with 14 bases spanning the gap. Germline lookup yields CDR1 KGHSH and CDR2 LQKENI. CDR3 region: CASSGGRSGYGYTF. The DNA of the CDR3 is TGTGCCAGCTCAGGCGGTCGGAGCGGCTATGGCTACACCTTC.

CDR3: CASSLTGRYAEQYF. In DNA form, the CDR3 reads TGTGCCAGCAGCTTAACAGGGAGGTATGCCGAGCAGTACTTC. The V and J genes are TRBV7-2 and TRBJ2-7, with D perhaps assigned TRBD1 or TRBD2 (6 bases each). From germline, CDR1 is SGHTA and CDR2 FQGNSA. Trimming stripped 2 bases from V and 6 bases from J, with 14 bases between. This CDR3 is 14 amino acids long.

A few counts support this clonotype. V usage is TRBV5-1 and J usage is TRBJ1-1; TRBD1 is a possible D gene (5 bases). Germline V gene sequence: CDR1 SGHRS, CDR2 YFSETQ. V lost 3 bases, J lost 5 bases, and 14 bases lay in between. The CDR3 loop spans 14 amino acids. The CDR3 spells CASSWTAGGTEAFF. The CDR3 coding sequence is TGCGCCAGCAGCTGGACGGCGGGGGGAACTGAAGCTTTCTTT.

This clonotype occurred a few times. This chain connects TRBV7-3 to TRBJ1-6, with TRBD1 identical over 10 bases. Germline lookup yields CDR1 SGHTA and CDR2 FQGTGA. The CDR3 is 14 residues long. J lost 9 bases, V lost 5 bases, and 4 bases had no gene match. The CDR3 sequence: CASSLTGGPSPLHF. The CDR3 DNA reads as TGTGCCAGCAGCCTGACAGGGGGCCCTTCACCCCTCCACTTT.

This clonotype was observed at least ten times. The chain joins TRBV20-1 to TRBJ2-1; TRBD2 aligns across 12 bases. CDR1 is DFQATT, CDR2 SNEGSKA, per germline (reference sequence). V was clipped by 5 bases and J by 4 bases; unmatched bases: 6. This CDR3 is 15 amino acids long. This CDR3 is CSAEGGLAGYNEQFF. CDR3 in DNA: TGCAGTGCTGAGGGGGGACTAGCGGGTTACAATGAGCAGTTCTTC.

This clonotype came up many times. The chain uses TRBV5-1 and TRBJ1-6; TRBD1 aligns across 7 bases. Germline CDR1 is SGHRS and CDR2 is YFSETQ. The CDR3 has 14 amino acids. The J segment lost 5 bases and the V segment lost 3 bases, leaving 2 bases of the junction unmatched. The DNA of the CDR3 is TGCGCCAGCAGCTCCGGGACAGATAATTCACCCCTCCACTTT. It yields the protein CASSSGTDNSPLHF.

V and J are TRBV2 and TRBJ2-3; D gene uncertain. The CDR3 consists of 14 residues. Trimming removed 7 bases at V and 1 base at J, with 12 bases between. The germline V gene encodes CDR1 SNHLY and CDR2 FYNNEI. CDR3 protein: CASTSEMGTDTQYF. For the CDR3, the DNA is TGTGCCAGCACTTCGGAGATGGGCACAGATACGCAGTATTTT.

The chain carries TRBV28 and TRBJ2-4; TRBD2 agrees at 13 bases. This CDR3 is 15 amino acids long. V lost 5 bases to trimming and J lost 5 bases; unmatched junction nucleotides: 3. In germline, CDR1 is MDHEN, CDR2 SYDVKM. CDR3 protein: CASSRLAGGQNIQYF. CDR3 bases: TGTGCCAGCAGTCGACTAGCGGGAGGCCAAAACATTCAGTACTTC.

This clonotype occurred a few times. The V call is TRBV15, the J call TRBJ2-5; D remains unclear. Between the trimmed V and J ends, which lost 1 base and 5 bases, there was a span of 14 bases. CDR3 length equals 15 residues. Per the germline V gene, CDR1 is LNHNV and CDR2 is YYDKDF (reference sequence). CDR3 bases: TGTGCCACCAGCAGAGTTCAGGCTTTCAGGGAGACCCAGTACTTC. It yields the protein CATSRVQAFRETQYF. The full variable domain, with the rest looked up from reference TRBV15 and TRBJ2-5, is DAMVIQNPRYQVTQFGKPVTLSCSQTLNHNVMYWYQQKSSQAPKLLFHYYDKDFNNEADTPDNFQSRRPNTSFCFLDIRSPGLGDTAMYLCATSRVQAFRETQYFGPGTRLLVL.

The table lists this clonotype with a few counts. The chain recombines TRBV7-2 with TRBJ2-1, with 8 bases lining up with TRBD2. V shed 6 bases, J shed 0 bases, and the junction held 7 bases outside the gene matches. Per the germline V gene, CDR1 is SGHTA and CDR2 is FQGNSA. CDR3 size: 16 residues. The CDR3 loop reads CASRRTRGDSYNEQFF. CDR3 nucleotide sequence: TGTGCCAGCAGGCGTACGCGGGGGGACTCCTACAATGAGCAGTTCTTC. The variable domain in full, with the rest retrieved from reference TRBV7-2 and TRBJ2-1, is GAGVSQSPSNKVTEKGKDVELRCDPISGHTALYWYRQSLGQGLEFLIYFQGNSAPDKSGLPSDRFSAERTGGSVSTLTIQRTQQEDSAVYLCASRRTRGDSYNEQFFGPGTRLTVL.

This clonotype was seen ten or more times. This chain uses TRBV7-2 with TRBJ2-1, with 8 bases lining up with TRBD2. Germline-derived CDR1 and CDR2 are SGHTA and FQGNSA. Trimming removed 1 base from V and 0 bases from J; junction bases left unmatched: 2. The CDR3 loop spans 16 amino acids. CDR3: CASSLEGTSSYNEQFF. The CDR3 nucleotides are TGTGCCAGCAGCTTAGAGGGGACTAGCTCCTACAATGAGCAGTTCTTC.

The rearrangement links TRBV9 to TRBJ2-7; a weak D match, TRBD1 (6 bases). Germline V gene lookup returns CDR1 SGDLS and CDR2 YYNGEE. The CDR3 covers 18 residues. Trimming took off 0 bases at V and 4 bases at J, with 23 bases between the two ends. CDR3 bases: TGTGCCAGCAGCGTAGCTCGGCTGACGGAGGACAGTCTGTACGAGCAGTACTTC. Its protein is CASSVARLTEDSLYEQYF.

In its sample, this clonotype was seen many times. The chain recombines TRBV28 with TRBJ2-5, with 8 bases that match TRBD1. V was pared by 5 bases and J by 0 bases, with 11 bases of the junction left unmatched. Germline CDR1 and CDR2: MDHEN and SYDVKM. CDR3 length: 17 amino acids. The CDR3 here is CASSPPPDREYQETQYF. CDR3 sequence (DNA): TGTGCCAGCAGTCCACCCCCGGACAGGGAGTACCAAGAGACCCAGTACTTC.

This clonotype was seen repeatedly, ten times or more. V and J are TRBV20-1 and TRBJ2-1, with D possibly TRBD2 on 7 matching bases. Trimming shortened V by 0 bases and J by 0 bases, and 12 bases separated the two germline ends. The CDR3 covers 16 residues. Germline V gene data show CDR1 as DFQATT and CDR2 as SNEGSKA (reference sequence). CDR3: CSARDVGGLSYNEQFF. CDR3 coding DNA: TGCAGTGCTAGAGATGTCGGGGGGCTCTCCTACAATGAGCAGTTCTTC.

As for this clonotype: This sequence may be a read error, since a much larger clone differs from it by one base. The chain is built from TRBV7-8 and TRBJ2-1; D unresolved. Trimming took off 4 bases at V and 6 bases at J, with 10 bases between the two ends. Per germline, CDR1 SGHVS and CDR2 FQNEAQ. The CDR3 consists of 13 residues. The CDR3 reads CASSSESSNEQFF. CDR3 sequence (DNA): TGTGCCAGCAGCTCAGAGTCGAGCAATGAGCAGTTCTTC.